These 31 T cell receptor beta chains originate from one sample sequenced in a study of OX40 agonist ivuxolimab in advanced cancers. This table comes from immunoSEQ multiplex PCR, and its TCRdb copy is limited to in-frame clones, with some not included. The repertoire holds about 62,000 clones, with 91% as singletons. Source: CD4+ or CD8+ T cells sorted from blood, taken in a trial of the OX40 agonist ivuxolimab. The receptors come from an adult with an advanced solid tumor such as melanoma, head and neck, liver or kidney cancer.

The V and J genes are TRBV28 and TRBJ2-1; TRBD2 aligns across 8 bases. Germline CDR1 and CDR2: MDHEN and SYDVKM. Trimming took 6 bases from V and 7 from J; bases not matched to a gene: 14. The CDR3 is 16 amino acids. As DNA, the CDR3 is TGTGCCAGCAGCCGACCTAAAAGACTAGCGAAGAATGAGCAGTTCTTC. This encodes CASSRPKRLAKNEQFF. The complete variable domain, with remaining parts taken from reference TRBV28 and TRBJ2-1, reads DVKVTQSSRYLVKRTGEKVFLECVQDMDHENMFWYRQDPGLGLRLIYFSYDVKMKEKGDIPEGYSVSREKKERFSLILESASTNQTSMYLCASSRPKRLAKNEQFFGPGTRLTVL.

The V and J genes are TRBV6-5 and TRBJ2-7; D not certain. V dropped 5 bases and J dropped 5 bases, with 13 bases sitting between them. Germline V gene lookup returns CDR1 MNHEY and CDR2 SVGAGI. CDR3 length: 13 amino acids. The CDR3: CASSPTSQNEQYF. The CDR3 nucleotides are TGTGCCAGCAGTCCTACGTCACAAAACGAGCAGTACTTC.

The CDR3 DNA reads TGTGCCAGCAGTTTCACCGGGACCTACGAGCAGTACTTC. This codes for CASSFTGTYEQYF. The chain carries TRBV28 and TRBJ2-7; tentative D call: TRBD2 (5 bases). This CDR3 has 13 residues. CDR1 MDHEN and CDR2 SYDVKM come from the germline V gene. Trimming removed 3 bases at V and 2 bases at J, with 8 bases between.

V and J are TRBV27 and TRBJ1-1; D not certain. There are 17 residues in the CDR3. The V and J ends lost 5 bases and 0 bases respectively, with 19 bases between them. Germline V lookup: CDR1 MNHEY, CDR2 SMNVEV (reference sequence). CDR3 loop: CASSALPNRIMNTEAFF. The CDR3 DNA sequence: TGTGCCAGCAGTGCCCTTCCAAATCGGATTATGAACACTGAAGCTTTCTTT.

The chain recombines TRBV6-5 with TRBJ1-4; possibly TRBD1 for D (5 bases). This CDR3 region has 14 residues. Germline V gene sequence: CDR1 MNHEY, CDR2 SVGAGI. Trimming pared 6 bases from V and 3 bases from J, leaving 11 bases between. This CDR3 is CASSGHIPNEKLFF. In DNA, the CDR3 is TGTGCCAGCAGCGGACATATCCCTAATGAAAAACTGTTTTTT.

The rearrangement links TRBV13 to TRBJ2-1; no clear D gene. Germline V gives CDR1 PRHDT, CDR2 FYEKMQ (reference sequence). V dropped 5 bases and J dropped 0 bases, with 14 bases sitting between them. The CDR3 has 16 residues. CDR3 sequence: CASSPRFGSSYNEQFF. CDR3 DNA: TGTGCCAGCAGCCCCAGGTTCGGAAGCTCCTACAATGAGCAGTTCTTC. The full variable domain, completed using reference TRBV13 and TRBJ2-1, is AAGVIQSPRHLIKEKRETATLKCYPIPRHDTVYWYQQGPGQDPQFLISFYEKMQSDKGSIPDRFSAQQFSDYHSELNMSSLELGDSALYFCASSPRFGSSYNEQFFGPGTRLTVL.

This chain uses TRBV7-9 with TRBJ2-5; a weak D match, TRBD1 (6 bases). The germline gives CDR1 SEHNR, CDR2 FQNEAQ (reference sequence). V was pared by 5 bases and J by 3 bases, with 16 bases between. This CDR3 region has 15 residues. CDR3 loop: CASSQRTAQKETQYF. In nucleotides, the CDR3 is TGTGCCAGCAGCCAACGGACAGCTCAGAAAGAGACCCAGTACTTC.

This chain links TRBV27 with TRBJ2-7; D unclear. Germline values: CDR1 MNHEY, CDR2 SMNVEV (reference sequence). The CDR3 consists of 13 residues. Between the trimmed V and J ends, which lost 8 bases and 7 bases, there was a span of 18 bases. As DNA, the CDR3 is TGTGCCAGCCAAATCGGGCTCCTGGGGGAGCAGTACTTC. Translating it yields CASQIGLLGEQYF.

The chain is built from TRBV6-5 and TRBJ1-2, with D possibly TRBD1 on 6 matching bases. Deletions cut 4 bases from V and 4 bases from J, with 13 bases between. The CDR3 has 14 residues. Germline lookup yields CDR1 MNHEY and CDR2 SVGAGI. Written as DNA, the CDR3 is TGTGCCAGCAGTTCCCCGGGACACATCTATGGCTACACCTTC. Protein product: CASSSPGHIYGYTF.

The rearrangement links TRBV4-1 to TRBJ2-4; 9 bases agree with TRBD2. The germline CDR1 and CDR2 sequences are MGHRA and YSYEKL. The CDR3 has 16 amino acids. Trimming at V came to 0 bases and at J to 8 bases, leaving 8 bases not matched to a gene. CDR3 DNA sequence: TGCGCCAGCAGCCAAGATGTGGGCGGGAGGGGGGACATTCAGTACTTC. This translates into CASSQDVGGRGDIQYF.

The chain is built from TRBV7-9 and TRBJ2-1, with D perhaps assigned TRBD1 or TRBD2 (6 bases each). This CDR3 is 14 amino acids long. Germline CDR1 SEHNR, CDR2 FQNEAQ (reference sequence). The germline V and J ends were trimmed by 8 bases and 2 bases, with 13 bases remaining between them. The CDR3, as DNA: TGTGCCAGCCAAGGGGGGTCAACCTACAATGAGCAGTTCTTC. Residues: CASQGGSTYNEQFF. The full variable domain, its missing parts supplied by reference TRBV7-9 and TRBJ2-1, is DTGVSQNPRHKITKRGQNVTFRCDPISEHNRLYWYRQTLGQGPEFLTYFQNEAQLEKSRLLSDRFSAERPKGSFSTLEIQRTEQGDSAMYLCASQGGSTYNEQFFGPGTRLTVL.

This chain connects TRBV7-9 to TRBJ2-1, with 7 nucleotides matching TRBD1. Trimming cost V 8 bases and J 4 bases; bases outside gene matches: 8. In germline, CDR1 is SEHNR, CDR2 FQNEAQ (reference sequence). The CDR3 is made up of 14 amino acids. The CDR3 DNA sequence: TGTGCCAGCTCCACCGGGACAGAGTACAATGAGCAGTTCTTC. Translated, it gives CASSTGTEYNEQFF.

This chain joins TRBV4-1 and TRBJ1-5; 7 nucleotides match TRBD1. The V gene's germline CDR1 is MGHRA and CDR2 YSYEKL. V was pared by 4 bases and J by 1 base, with 7 bases of the junction left unmatched. The CDR3 is 16 amino acids. In nucleotides, the CDR3 is TGCGCCAGCAGCCTAGGGGTGACAGGGAGCAATCAGCCCCAGCATTTT. Translating gives CASSLGVTGSNQPQHF.

V is TRBV4-2 and J is TRBJ2-2; 9 bases line up with TRBD2. V lost 8 bases to trimming and J lost 7 bases; unmatched junction nucleotides: 17. Germline V gene lookup returns CDR1 LGHNA and CDR2 YNFKEQ. The CDR3 has 17 amino acids. The CDR3, as DNA: TGTGCCAGCGGGGCGGTAGCGGGAGAGGGCGGGGACGGGGAGCTGTTTTTT. This gives the protein CASGAVAGEGGDGELFF.

The CDR3 sequence is CASSLLNEQYF. CDR3 DNA: TGTGCCAGCAGCTTATTGAACGAGCAGTACTTC. The chain carries TRBV7-9 and TRBJ2-7; unclear D gene. V was pared by 2 bases and J by 5 bases, with 4 bases between. The germline V gene has CDR1 SEHNR and CDR2 FQNEAQ (reference sequence). The CDR3 length is 11 residues.

V usage is TRBV7-2 and J usage is TRBJ2-5; TRBD2 aligns across 7 bases. CDR3 length: 15 residues. Germline assignment: CDR1 SGHTA and CDR2 FQGNSA. Trimming took 5 bases from V and 4 from J; bases not matched to a gene: 10. CDR3 DNA: TGTGCCAGCAGCGTTACGGGGAGGGCGGGAGAGACCCAGTACTTC. It encodes CASSVTGRAGETQYF.

This chain links TRBV19 with TRBJ1-2; 9 bases match TRBD1. From germline, CDR1 is LNHDA and CDR2 SQIVND (reference sequence). After removal of 1 base from V and 6 bases from J, the junction contained 15 bases not matched to a gene. The CDR3 is 18 amino acids. This CDR3 is CASSIVLALIGQGNGYTF. In DNA form, the CDR3 reads TGTGCCAGTAGTATAGTGCTCGCCCTTATTGGACAGGGGAATGGCTACACCTTC.

The CDR3 bases are TGCGCCAGCAGCTTATTTCGTGAAGAGACCCAGTACTTC. Protein product: CASSLFREETQYF. The chain uses TRBV5-1 and TRBJ2-5; no clear D gene. The V gene lost 2 bases and the J gene lost 3 bases, with 8 bases spanning the gap. The germline gives CDR1 SGHRS, CDR2 YFSETQ. The CDR3 runs 13 residues. Together with reference TRBV5-1 and TRBJ2-5, the CDR3 gives the full variable domain: KAGVTQTPRYLIKTRGQQVTLSCSPISGHRSVSWYQQTPGQGLQFLFEYFSETQRNKGNFPGRFSGRQFSNSRSEMNVSTLELGDSALYLCASSLFREETQYFGPGTRLLVL.

This clone was counted once. The rearrangement uses TRBV11-3 and TRBJ2-1, with 14 bases aligning to TRBD2. The CDR3 runs 16 residues. Trimming at V came to 4 bases and at J to 5 bases, leaving 4 bases not matched to a gene. Germline values: CDR1 SGHNT, CDR2 YENEEA. The CDR3 DNA sequence: TGTGCCAGCAGCTCATTGACTAGCGGGAGGGACAATGAGCAGTTCTTC. Translation: CASSSLTSGRDNEQFF.

This chain uses TRBV7-9 with TRBJ1-2; 8 nucleotides align to TRBD1. The ends lost 5 bases at V and 4 bases at J; junction bases unmatched: 9. Germline CDR1 reads SEHNR; CDR2 reads FQNEAQ (reference sequence). This CDR3 has 15 amino acids. Here the CDR3 reads CASSVGTGRLYGYTF. As DNA, the CDR3 is TGTGCCAGCAGCGTCGGGACAGGAAGACTCTATGGCTACACCTTC.

This chain connects TRBV5-1 to TRBJ2-6; D is unresolved. The CDR3 contains 19 residues. V lost 4 bases to trimming and J lost 0 bases, with 20 bases between them. Germline values: CDR1 SGHRS, CDR2 YFSETQ. The chain's CDR3 is CASSTPRAGEHSGANVLTF. In DNA form, the CDR3 reads TGCGCCAGCAGCACACCCCGGGCAGGAGAACACTCTGGGGCCAACGTCCTGACTTTC.

The chain employs TRBV6-6 and TRBJ1-5, with D maybe TRBD1 (5 bases). The V gene lost 7 bases and the J gene lost 2 bases, with 12 bases spanning the gap. Per germline, CDR1 MNHNY and CDR2 SVGAGI (reference sequence). The CDR3 runs to 14 residues. In nucleotides, the CDR3 is TGTGCCAGCAATAAAAGGGGTGGCAATCAGCCCCAGCATTTT. This sequence encodes CASNKRGGNQPQHF.

V usage is TRBV28 and J usage is TRBJ2-5; unclear D gene. The germline gives CDR1 MDHEN, CDR2 SYDVKM. V was pared by 2 bases and J by 4 bases, with 2 bases between. The CDR3 sequence is 11 residues long. The CDR3 DNA is TGTGCCAGCAGTTTAATAGAGACCCAGTACTTC. Amino acids: CASSLIETQYF.

The CDR3 DNA reads TGTGCCAGCAGTCCCGGTTTGGTCGAGCAGTACTTC. Translating it yields CASSPGLVEQYF. This chain uses TRBV28 with TRBJ2-7; D ambiguous. The CDR3 covers 12 residues. The germline CDR1 and CDR2 sequences are MDHEN and SYDVKM. Trimming removed 5 bases at V and 6 bases at J, with 11 bases between.

A single count supports this clone. The rearrangement links TRBV27 to TRBJ1-3; D unresolved. Trimming cost V 6 bases and J 0 bases, with 9 bases left between them. Germline V CDR1 and CDR2: MNHEY, SMNVEV (reference sequence). The length of the CDR3 is 14 residues. The CDR3 DNA reads TGTGCCAGCAGCCCTGGGGACTCTGGAAACACCATATATTTT. Translated, it gives CASSPGDSGNTIYF.

This sequence joins TRBV15 and TRBJ2-5, with TRBD1 identical over 9 bases. J was trimmed by 2 bases and V by 3 bases; bases with no gene match: 4. There are 15 residues in the CDR3. CDR1 and CDR2 from the germline V gene are LNHNV and YYDKDF (reference sequence). CDR3 nucleotide sequence: TGTGCCACCAGCAGGGACAGGGGAAATCAAGAGACCCAGTACTTC. Its protein product is CATSRDRGNQETQYF.

This clone was seen once. This chain links TRBV6-1 with TRBJ2-5, with TRBD2 identical over 7 bases. The CDR3 is 15 residues long. Trimming at V came to 7 bases and at J to 4 bases, leaving 12 bases not matched to a gene. CDR1 and CDR2 (germline): MNHNS, SASEGT. CDR3 nucleotide sequence: TGTGCCAGCAAGGGGTGGGAGGGCGCAGGAGAGACCCAGTACTTC. Residues: CASKGWEGAGETQYF.

The chain links TRBV6-5 to TRBJ2-3; 13 nucleotides agree with TRBD2. CDR3 length equals 15 residues. Per the germline V gene, CDR1 is MNHEY and CDR2 is SVGAGI. V shed 6 bases, J shed 4 bases, and the junction held 4 bases outside the gene matches. CDR3 sequence reads: CASSLLAGGPDTQYF. CDR3 bases: TGTGCCAGCAGCCTACTAGCGGGAGGGCCAGATACGCAGTATTTT.

The chain couples TRBV7-9 to TRBJ1-2; D is possibly TRBD1 (6 bases). CDR1 and CDR2 (germline): SEHNR, FQNEAQ (reference sequence). CDR3 length equals 16 residues. Trimming removed 1 base at V and 4 bases at J, with 16 bases between. The CDR3 loop reads CASSLVEPGVVYGYTF. CDR3 nucleotide sequence: TGTGCCAGCAGCTTAGTCGAGCCAGGGGTGGTCTATGGCTACACCTTC. The whole variable domain, remainder taken from reference TRBV7-9 and TRBJ1-2, is DTGVSQNPRHKITKRGQNVTFRCDPISEHNRLYWYRQTLGQGPEFLTYFQNEAQLEKSRLLSDRFSAERPKGSFSTLEIQRTEQGDSAMYLCASSLVEPGVVYGYTFGSGTRLTVV.

This clone is a singleton in its sample. This CDR3 is also generated by other DNA sequences in the sample. The J gene is TRBJ2-7, the V gene TRBV5-4; no firm D call. The CDR3 covers 11 residues. Germline V gene data show CDR1 as SGHNT and CDR2 as YYREEE (reference sequence). The V end was cut by 5 bases, the J end by 2 bases, with 5 bases between. CDR3 coding DNA: TGTGCCAGCAGTTCGACCTACGAGCAGTACTTC. It specifies CASSSTYEQYF.

This chain joins TRBV28 and TRBJ1-5, with 11 bases lining up with TRBD1. The CDR3 runs to 16 residues. The V gene's germline CDR1 is MDHEN and CDR2 SYDVKM. With 6 bases clipped from V and 6 bases from J, the junction kept 10 bases outside the gene matches. CDR3: CASSLGTGGGSQPQHF. CDR3 coding DNA: TGTGCCAGCAGCCTCGGGACAGGGGGTGGGTCTCAGCCCCAGCATTTT.